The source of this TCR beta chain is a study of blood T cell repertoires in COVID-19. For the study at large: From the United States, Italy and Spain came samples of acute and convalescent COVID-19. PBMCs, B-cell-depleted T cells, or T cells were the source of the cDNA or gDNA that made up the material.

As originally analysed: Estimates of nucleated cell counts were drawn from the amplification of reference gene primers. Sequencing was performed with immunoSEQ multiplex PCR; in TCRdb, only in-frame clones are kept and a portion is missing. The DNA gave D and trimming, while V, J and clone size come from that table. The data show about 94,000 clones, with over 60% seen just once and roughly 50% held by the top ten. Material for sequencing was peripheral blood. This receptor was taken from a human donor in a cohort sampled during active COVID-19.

This chain's CDR3 is CASSIGTSAGGRRDYNEQFF. The CDR3 nucleotides are TGTGCCAGCAGCATCGGGACTAGCGCAGGTGGAAGACGCGACTACAATGAGCAGTTCTTC. This rearrangement joins TRBV21-1 to TRBJ2-1; TRBD2, the table's D call, was not compared with the DNA. TRBV21-1 is listed as a pseudogene. The CDR3 has 20 amino acids.